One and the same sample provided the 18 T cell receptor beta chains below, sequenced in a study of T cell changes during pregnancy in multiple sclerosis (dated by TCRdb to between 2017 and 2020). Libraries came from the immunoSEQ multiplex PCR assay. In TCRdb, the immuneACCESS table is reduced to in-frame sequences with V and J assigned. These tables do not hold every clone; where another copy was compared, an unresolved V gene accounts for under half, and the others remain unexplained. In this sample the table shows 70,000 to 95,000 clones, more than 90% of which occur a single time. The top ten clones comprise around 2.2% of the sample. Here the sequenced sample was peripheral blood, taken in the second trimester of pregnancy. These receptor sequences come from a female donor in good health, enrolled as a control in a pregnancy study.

CDR3 DNA: TGTGCCAGCAGTTTCGGCGGGGCCCAAGAGACCCAGTACTTC. This translates into CASSFGGAQETQYF. This sequence joins TRBV28 and TRBJ2-5, with D maybe TRBD2 (6 bases). CDR1 MDHEN and CDR2 SYDVKM come from the germline V gene. V lost 3 bases to trimming and J lost 1 base, with 9 bases between them. The CDR3 sequence is 14 residues long.

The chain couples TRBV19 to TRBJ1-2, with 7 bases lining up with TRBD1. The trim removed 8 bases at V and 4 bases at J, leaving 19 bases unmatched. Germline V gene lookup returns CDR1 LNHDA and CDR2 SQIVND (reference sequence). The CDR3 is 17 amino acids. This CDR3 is CASPGAPDRAQTYGYTF. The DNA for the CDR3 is TGTGCCAGTCCCGGGGCTCCAGACAGGGCTCAGACCTATGGCTACACCTTC.

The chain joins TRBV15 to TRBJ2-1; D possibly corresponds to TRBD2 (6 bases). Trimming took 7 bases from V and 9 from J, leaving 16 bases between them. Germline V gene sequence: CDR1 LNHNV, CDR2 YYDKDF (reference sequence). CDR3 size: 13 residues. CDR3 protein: CATIEGGRGEQFF. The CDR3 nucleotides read TGTGCCACCATTGAAGGAGGGCGGGGTGAGCAGTTCTTC.

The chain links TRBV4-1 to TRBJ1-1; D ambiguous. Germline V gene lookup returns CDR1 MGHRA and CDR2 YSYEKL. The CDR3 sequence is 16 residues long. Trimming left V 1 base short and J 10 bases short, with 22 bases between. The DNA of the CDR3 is TGCGCCAGCAGCCAAGGGTTAGGGTTCGAGGGAATCGTAGCTTTCTTT. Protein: CASSQGLGFEGIVAFF.

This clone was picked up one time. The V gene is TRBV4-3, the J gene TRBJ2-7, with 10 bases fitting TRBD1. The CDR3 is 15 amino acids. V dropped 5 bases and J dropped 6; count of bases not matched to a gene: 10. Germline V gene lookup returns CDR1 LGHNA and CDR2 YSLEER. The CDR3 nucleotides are TGCGCCAGCAGCACTTTAGGGACAGGGGAAGGCGAGCAGTACTTC. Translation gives CASSTLGTGEGEQYF.

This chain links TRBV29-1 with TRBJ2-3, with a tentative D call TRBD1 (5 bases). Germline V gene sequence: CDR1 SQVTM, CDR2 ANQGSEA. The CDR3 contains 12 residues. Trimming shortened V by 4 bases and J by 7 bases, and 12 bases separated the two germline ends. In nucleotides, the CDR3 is TGCAGCGTTGTACCTAGGGGCAATACGCAGTATTTT. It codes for CSVVPRGNTQYF.

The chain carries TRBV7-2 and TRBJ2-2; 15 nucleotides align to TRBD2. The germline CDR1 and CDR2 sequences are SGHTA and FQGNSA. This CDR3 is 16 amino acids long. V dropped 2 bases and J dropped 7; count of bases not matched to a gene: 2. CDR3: CASSLLGLAGGGELFF. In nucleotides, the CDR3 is TGTGCCAGCAGCTTACTGGGACTAGCGGGGGGCGGGGAGCTGTTTTTT. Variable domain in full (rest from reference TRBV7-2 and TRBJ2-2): GAGVSQSPSNKVTEKGKDVELRCDPISGHTALYWYRQSLGQGLEFLIYFQGNSAPDKSGLPSDRFSAERTGGSVSTLTIQRTQQEDSAVYLCASSLLGLAGGGELFFGEGSRLTVL.

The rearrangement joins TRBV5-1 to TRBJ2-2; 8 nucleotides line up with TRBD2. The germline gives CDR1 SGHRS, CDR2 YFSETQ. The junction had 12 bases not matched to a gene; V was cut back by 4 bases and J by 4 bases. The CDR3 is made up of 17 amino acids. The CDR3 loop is CASSPNSAGGGTGELFF. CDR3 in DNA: TGCGCCAGCAGCCCCAATTCTGCGGGGGGCGGCACCGGGGAGCTGTTTTTT.

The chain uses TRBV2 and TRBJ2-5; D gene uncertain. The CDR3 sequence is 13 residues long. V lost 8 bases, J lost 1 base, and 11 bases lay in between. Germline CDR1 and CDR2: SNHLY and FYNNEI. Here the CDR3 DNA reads TGTGCCAGCCGTCGCCTTAGCCAAGAGACCCAGTACTTC. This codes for CASRRLSQETQYF.

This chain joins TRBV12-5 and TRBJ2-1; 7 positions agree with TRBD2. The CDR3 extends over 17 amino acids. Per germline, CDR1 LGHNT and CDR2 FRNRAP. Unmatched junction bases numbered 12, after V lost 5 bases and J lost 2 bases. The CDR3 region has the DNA TGTGCTAGTGGTCCTACTTGGGGAGGGGAGACCTACAATGAGCAGTTCTTC. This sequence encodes CASGPTWGGETYNEQFF.

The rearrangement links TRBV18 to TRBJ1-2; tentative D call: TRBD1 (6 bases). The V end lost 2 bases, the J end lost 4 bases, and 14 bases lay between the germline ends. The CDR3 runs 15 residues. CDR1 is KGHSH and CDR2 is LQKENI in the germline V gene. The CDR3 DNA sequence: TGTGCCAGCTCACCAAATGGGGGCGAGATCTATGGCTACACCTTC. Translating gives CASSPNGGEIYGYTF.

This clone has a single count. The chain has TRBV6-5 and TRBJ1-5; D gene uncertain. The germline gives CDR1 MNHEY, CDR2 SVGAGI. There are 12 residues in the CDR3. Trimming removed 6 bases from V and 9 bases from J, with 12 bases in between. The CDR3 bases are TGTGCCAGCAGCCCCTGGGCCCCGCCCCAGCATTTT. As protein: CASSPWAPPQHF.

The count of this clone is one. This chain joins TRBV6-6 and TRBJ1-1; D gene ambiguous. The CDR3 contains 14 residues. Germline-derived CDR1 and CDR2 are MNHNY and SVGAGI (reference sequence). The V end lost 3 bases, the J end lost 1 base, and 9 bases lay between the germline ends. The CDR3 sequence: CASSYSEANTEAFF. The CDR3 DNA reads TGTGCCAGCAGTTATTCTGAGGCGAACACTGAAGCTTTCTTT.

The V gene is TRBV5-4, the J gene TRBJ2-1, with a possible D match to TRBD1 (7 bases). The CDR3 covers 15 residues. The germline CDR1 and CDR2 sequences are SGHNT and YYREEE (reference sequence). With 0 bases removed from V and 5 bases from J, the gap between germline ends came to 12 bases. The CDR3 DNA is TGTGCCAGCAGCTTGGGGGGGGACAGAAACAATGAGCAGTTCTTC. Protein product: CASSLGGDRNNEQFF.

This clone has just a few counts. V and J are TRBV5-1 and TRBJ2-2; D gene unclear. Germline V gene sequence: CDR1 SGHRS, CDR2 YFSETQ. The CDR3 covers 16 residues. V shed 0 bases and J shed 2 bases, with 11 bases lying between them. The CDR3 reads CASSLGAIINTGELFF. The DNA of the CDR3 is TGCGCCAGCAGCTTGGGGGCCATCATTAACACCGGGGAGCTGTTTTTT.

The DNA for the CDR3 is TGTGCCAGCAGCCCGGGACAGGGGGGACTCTATGGCTACACCTTC. Translation: CASSPGQGGLYGYTF. The rearrangement uses TRBV7-2 and TRBJ1-2; 11 bases line up with TRBD1. Germline CDR1 reads SGHTA; CDR2 reads FQGNSA. The CDR3 covers 15 residues. The trim removed 5 bases at V and 4 bases at J, leaving 6 bases unmatched.

CDR3 nucleotides: TGCGCCAGCAGCCCTAATATGAGGGACACCGGGGAGCTGTTTTTT. Amino acids: CASSPNMRDTGELFF. The chain uses TRBV5-1 and TRBJ2-2; TRBD2 might be the D (5 bases). Germline CDR1 is SGHRS and CDR2 is YFSETQ. The CDR3 loop spans 15 amino acids. V was cut by 4 bases and J by 3 bases, with 13 bases left in between.

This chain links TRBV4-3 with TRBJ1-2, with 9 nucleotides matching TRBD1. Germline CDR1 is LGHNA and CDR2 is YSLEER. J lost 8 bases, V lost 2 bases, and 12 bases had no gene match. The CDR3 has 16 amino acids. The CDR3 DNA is TGCGCCAGCAGCCAATCGTTGAGGGGACAGGGTGCGGGCTACACCTTC. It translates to CASSQSLRGQGAGYTF.